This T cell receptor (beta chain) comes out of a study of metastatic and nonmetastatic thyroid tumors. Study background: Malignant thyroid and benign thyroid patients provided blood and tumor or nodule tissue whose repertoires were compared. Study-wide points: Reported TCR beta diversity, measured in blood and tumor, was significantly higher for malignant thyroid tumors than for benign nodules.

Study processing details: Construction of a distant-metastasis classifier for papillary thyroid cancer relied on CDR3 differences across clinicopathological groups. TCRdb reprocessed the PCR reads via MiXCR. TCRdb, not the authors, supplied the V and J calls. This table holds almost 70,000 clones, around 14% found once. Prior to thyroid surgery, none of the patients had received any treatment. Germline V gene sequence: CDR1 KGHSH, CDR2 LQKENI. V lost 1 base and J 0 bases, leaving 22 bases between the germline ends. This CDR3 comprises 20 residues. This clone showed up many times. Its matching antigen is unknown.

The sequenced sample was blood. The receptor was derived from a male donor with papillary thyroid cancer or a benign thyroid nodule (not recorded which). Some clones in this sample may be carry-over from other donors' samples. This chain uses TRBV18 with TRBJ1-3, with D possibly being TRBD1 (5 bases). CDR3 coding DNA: TGTGCCAGCTCACCACTCGTGACAGAGTCAATTAGGAGCTCTGGAAACACCATATATTTT. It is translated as CASSPLVTESIRSSGNTIYF.